A single sample gave rise to the 25 T cell receptor beta chains below, sequenced in a study of beta chain features in type 1 diabetes (dated by TCRdb to the late 2010s). Summary of the overall study and its limitations: Type 1 diabetes patients showed a moderate but significant shortening of TCRB CDR3 length in all four CD4+ subsets.

Library prep was done by the immunoSEQ multiplex PCR assay. The High Capacity cDNA Reverse Transcription Kit was used to reverse transcribe all of the isolated RNA, meaning that expressed TCRB transcripts were what got sequenced. TCRdb holds this immuneACCESS table with in-frame rearrangements only. Some clones are missing; in checked studies, unresolved V genes explain under half, and the rest has no known cause. This sample comprises 600,000 or so clones, over 12% of them detected only once. The leading ten clones occupy roughly 0.04% of the sample. These receptors are not linked to any known antigen. The source material was naive CD4+ T cells from blood. The sample's cell subset or site label, decoded: true naive CD4+ T cells. The receptors stem from a man aged 18 to 35 with type 1 diabetes.

This clone occurred a few times. The chain recombines TRBV7-9 with TRBJ2-7; TRBD1 aligns across 7 bases. Germline V gene sequence: CDR1 SEHNR, CDR2 FQNEAQ (reference sequence). V dropped 3 bases and J dropped 2; count of bases not matched to a gene: 1. This CDR3 has 13 amino acids. The CDR3 nucleotides are TGTGCCAGCAGCTTCAGGGGGACCTACGAGCAGTACTTC. Translation gives CASSFRGTYEQYF.

The chain links TRBV4-1 to TRBJ2-5; TRBD2 matches at 10 bases. Germline CDR1 is MGHRA and CDR2 is YSYEKL. The CDR3 has 14 amino acids. V dropped 4 bases and J dropped 5; count of bases not matched to a gene: 4. The CDR3 loop is CASSPQREGETQYF. DNA of the CDR3: TGCGCCAGCAGCCCTCAGCGGGAGGGGGAGACCCAGTACTTC.

This clone turned up a few times. This chain links TRBV28 with TRBJ2-5; a possible D gene is TRBD2 (5 bases). Germline CDR1 reads MDHEN; CDR2 reads SYDVKM. The CDR3 length is 15 residues. Trimming shortened V by 3 bases and J by 2 bases, and 13 bases separated the two germline ends. The CDR3 DNA sequence: TGTGCCAGCAGTTTTAGCAGTGAGGGTCAAGAGACCCAGTACTTC. This translates into CASSFSSEGQETQYF.

In this sample, this clone turned up a few times. The chain links TRBV28 to TRBJ1-6; D is perhaps TRBD1 (5 bases). There are 13 residues in the CDR3. V was cut by 6 bases and J by 9 bases, with 12 bases left in between. Germline V gene sequence: CDR1 MDHEN, CDR2 SYDVKM. The CDR3 nucleotides are TGTGCCAGCAGGGGGGGTGGGATTTCACCCCTCCACTTT. It translates to CASRGGGISPLHF.

The rearrangement joins TRBV30 to TRBJ1-3, with unresolved D. CDR1 is GTSNPN and CDR2 is SVGIG in the germline V gene (reference sequence). The CDR3 extends over 13 amino acids. V shed 0 bases and J shed 3 bases, with 6 bases lying between them. CDR3 residues: CAWSVLDGNTIYF. Written as DNA, the CDR3 is TGTGCCTGGAGTGTACTAGATGGAAACACCATATATTTT. Based on the CDR3 plus reference TRBV30 and TRBJ1-3, the full variable domain is SQTIHQWPATLVQPVGSPLSLECTVEGTSNPNLYWYRQAAGRGLQLLFYSVGIGQISSEVPQNLSASRPQDRQFILSSKKLLLSDSGFYLCAWSVLDGNTIYFGEGSWLTVV.

This clone was observed a handful of times. The chain recombines TRBV7-3 with TRBJ2-2; no clear D gene. V was clipped by 7 bases and J by 2 bases, with 8 bases between them. In germline, CDR1 is SGHTA, CDR2 FQGTGA. CDR3 length: 13 residues. The CDR3 loop reads CASTPINTGELFF. In DNA form, the CDR3 reads TGTGCCAGCACTCCGATTAACACCGGGGAGCTGTTTTTT.

This clone occurred a few times. The chain carries TRBV5-6 and TRBJ1-4; 7 bases map to TRBD1. V lost 7 bases, J lost 4 bases, and 7 bases stayed unmatched. Looked up from germline, CDR1 is SGHDT and CDR2 is YYEEEE. The CDR3 spans 14 residues. The CDR3 loop reads CASYSRDSNEKLFF. CDR3 DNA sequence: TGTGCCAGCTACAGCCGGGACAGTAATGAAAAACTGTTTTTT.

This rearrangement joins TRBV5-1 to TRBJ2-2; 11 nucleotides line up with TRBD1. V lost 3 bases and J lost 2; bases outside the gene matches: 9. The CDR3 sequence is 18 residues long. Germline CDR1 is SGHRS and CDR2 is YFSETQ. CDR3 coding DNA: TGCGCCAGCAGCTCCTCACCTTGGACAGGGGGCAACACCGGGGAGCTGTTTTTT. It specifies CASSSSPWTGGNTGELFF.

The chain employs TRBV6-5 and TRBJ2-7; D remains ambiguous. The CDR3 totals 14 residues. Trimming shortened V by 0 bases and J by 2 bases, and 8 bases separated the two germline ends. CDR1 is MNHEY and CDR2 is SVGAGI in the germline V gene. This CDR3 reads CASSYSYRTYEQYF. In DNA form, the CDR3 reads TGTGCCAGCAGTTACTCATACCGCACCTACGAGCAGTACTTC.

The chain carries TRBV7-9 and TRBJ2-7; possible D gene TRBD2, 6 bases. This CDR3 has 14 amino acids. Germline CDR1 and CDR2: SEHNR and FQNEAQ (reference sequence). V lost 5 bases and J 7 bases, leaving 18 bases between the germline ends. This CDR3 is CASSTTGLSGEQYF. In nucleotides, the CDR3 is TGTGCCAGCAGCACAACGGGGCTTAGCGGAGAGCAGTACTTC.

In its sample, this clone was seen a few times. The V call is TRBV5-8, the J call TRBJ2-7; 7 bases align to TRBD1. The J segment lost 5 bases and the V segment lost 3 bases, leaving 11 bases of the junction unmatched. This CDR3 spans 15 amino acids. The germline V gene has CDR1 SGHTS and CDR2 YDEGEE. The CDR3, as DNA: TGTGCCAGCAGCTGGGGGACAGATCTTCGGGACGAGCAGTACTTC. Translating it yields CASSWGTDLRDEQYF.

The chain uses TRBV6-4 and TRBJ2-3; 7 bases match TRBD1. The junction had 4 bases not matched to a gene; V was cut back by 2 bases and J by 5 bases. CDR1 MRHNA and CDR2 SNTAGT come from the germline V gene. The CDR3 sequence is 14 residues long. CDR3 sequence reads: CASSDRGQGDTQYF. The CDR3 region has the DNA TGTGCCAGCAGTGACAGGGGGCAGGGAGATACGCAGTATTTT.

The V gene is TRBV4-3, the J gene TRBJ2-7; 7 nucleotides align to TRBD1. The CDR3 covers 15 residues. Germline assignment: CDR1 LGHNA and CDR2 YSLEER. The V gene end was trimmed by 0 bases and the J gene end by 4 bases; junction bases not matched to a gene: 6. The CDR3, as DNA: TGCGCCAGCAGCCAAGACCTGGGACAGAGATACGAGCAGTACTTC. It yields the protein CASSQDLGQRYEQYF.

This chain connects TRBV5-1 to TRBJ2-5; 9 bases fit TRBD1. The trim removed 3 bases at V and 5 bases at J, leaving 14 bases unmatched. The CDR3 extends over 17 amino acids. The germline gives CDR1 SGHRS, CDR2 YFSETQ. The CDR3 here is CASSSVWKTGGGETQYF. The CDR3 coding sequence is TGCGCCAGCAGCTCGGTATGGAAAACAGGGGGCGGCGAGACCCAGTACTTC.

This clone was seen only a few times. The CDR3 DNA sequence: TGTGCCAGCAGCCCCCCGGGACAGGGGCTGTTTTTT. This translates into CASSPPGQGLFF. V gene TRBV7-2 combines with J gene TRBJ2-2; 9 nucleotides match TRBD1. From germline, CDR1 is SGHTA and CDR2 FQGNSA. There are 12 residues in the CDR3. With V trimmed by 5 bases and J by 13 bases, 5 bases remained unmatched.

In regard to this clone: Additional DNA sequences in this sample encode the identical CDR3. J is TRBJ1-1 and V is TRBV30, with a possible D match to TRBD1 (6 bases). The CDR3 loop spans 16 amino acids. Germline V CDR1 and CDR2: GTSNPN, SVGIG (reference sequence). Trimming left V 5 bases short and J 2 bases short, with 21 bases between. The CDR3 loop reads CAWLPGQGLFNTEAFF. The CDR3 DNA reads TGTGCCTGGCTCCCGGGACAAGGACTCTTTAACACTGAAGCTTTCTTT.

The chain's CDR3 is CASSYSARLYEQYF. As DNA, the CDR3 is TGTGCCAGCAGTTACTCGGCGAGACTCTACGAGCAGTACTTC. This chain joins TRBV6-5 and TRBJ2-7; D unclear. The CDR3 consists of 14 residues. Germline-derived CDR1 and CDR2 are MNHEY and SVGAGI. Trimming removed 0 bases at V and 3 bases at J, with 9 bases between.

This clone has a handful of counts. The chain has TRBV5-1 and TRBJ1-2, with 11 bases that match TRBD1. Germline loops: CDR1 SGHRS, CDR2 YFSETQ. The junction had 12 bases not matched to a gene; V was cut back by 3 bases and J by 8 bases. The CDR3 length is 16 residues. CDR3 in amino acids: CASSSDRGLARGGYTF. Here the CDR3 DNA reads TGCGCCAGCAGCTCGGACAGGGGGCTTGCCAGAGGAGGCTACACCTTC. The full variable domain, rest sourced from reference TRBV5-1 and TRBJ1-2, is KAGVTQTPRYLIKTRGQQVTLSCSPISGHRSVSWYQQTPGQGLQFLFEYFSETQRNKGNFPGRFSGRQFSNSRSEMNVSTLELGDSALYLCASSSDRGLARGGYTFGSGTRLTVV.

This clone was seen only a few times. The chain carries TRBV4-1 and TRBJ2-3; no clear D gene. CDR3 length: 14 amino acids. Germline CDR1 reads MGHRA; CDR2 reads YSYEKL. V was trimmed by 0 bases and J by 2 bases, leaving 6 bases between them. The CDR3, as DNA: TGCGCCAGCAGCCAAGAGGAGTCCACAGATACGCAGTATTTT. Its translation is CASSQEESTDTQYF.

This clone was counted only a few times. This rearrangement joins TRBV13 to TRBJ2-7, with D hard to call. The germline CDR1 and CDR2 sequences are PRHDT and FYEKMQ (reference sequence). Trimming removed 5 bases from V and 2 bases from J, with 13 bases in between. The CDR3 totals 14 residues. CDR3 nucleotides: TGTGCCAGCAGCCAGAACCCGACCCCCTACGAGCAGTACTTC. Protein product: CASSQNPTPYEQYF. The full variable domain, rest sourced from reference TRBV13 and TRBJ2-7, is AAGVIQSPRHLIKEKRETATLKCYPIPRHDTVYWYQQGPGQDPQFLISFYEKMQSDKGSIPDRFSAQQFSDYHSELNMSSLELGDSALYFCASSQNPTPYEQYFGPGTRLTVT.

The rearrangement uses TRBV7-2 and TRBJ1-6; possible D gene TRBD1, 6 bases. V shed 6 bases and J shed 8 bases, with 11 bases lying between them. The CDR3 contains 13 residues. CDR1 SGHTA and CDR2 FQGNSA come from the germline V gene. Here the CDR3 reads CASRQGLDSPLHF. CDR3 coding DNA: TGTGCCAGCAGGCAGGGGTTAGATTCACCCCTCCACTTT.

The genes are TRBV7-8 and TRBJ2-7; TRBD2 might be the D (5 bases). The V end lost 7 bases, the J end lost 0 bases, and 10 bases lay between the germline ends. Germline CDR1 reads SGHVS; CDR2 reads FQNEAQ. The CDR3 extends over 13 amino acids. In nucleotides, the CDR3 is TGTGCCAGCACCGCGGAGGCCTCCTACGAGCAGTACTTC. Translated: CASTAEASYEQYF.

This clone was seen only a few times. V is TRBV28 and J is TRBJ2-2, with D possibly being TRBD2 (6 bases). CDR1 is MDHEN and CDR2 is SYDVKM in the germline V gene. The CDR3 totals 14 residues. The V and J ends lost 6 bases and 7 bases respectively, with 15 bases between them. CDR3 protein: CASSGAGSIGELFF. The CDR3 DNA follows: TGTGCCAGCAGCGGTGCGGGGAGTATCGGGGAGCTGTTTTTT.

The chain recombines TRBV25-1 with TRBJ1-6; 8 bases agree with TRBD1. Trimming removed 1 base from V and 10 bases from J; junction bases left unmatched: 12. The CDR3 is 17 residues long. Germline V lookup: CDR1 MGHDK, CDR2 SYGVNS. CDR3 in DNA: TGTGCCAGCAGTGAATTAGGTGGCAGGGGGCTCCGGTCACCCCTCCACTTT. Its protein is CASSELGGRGLRSPLHF.

This clone turned up a few times. The J gene is TRBJ2-7, the V gene TRBV28; no clear D. The germline CDR1 and CDR2 sequences are MDHEN and SYDVKM. Trimming stripped 5 bases from V and 1 base from J, with 9 bases between. This CDR3 has 13 amino acids. DNA for the CDR3: TGTGCCAGCAGTACGACACCTTCCTACGAGCAGTACTTC. It is translated as CASSTTPSYEQYF.